This TCR beta chain comes out of a study of blood T cells in healthy people across ages. Findings and caveats of the study: More naive CD4+ cells and higher diversity were found in long-lived than in aged donors. TCR beta diversity per million T cells fell roughly linearly with age.

Roughly 10 milliliters was the volume of peripheral blood drawn from each donor. Trimming shortened V by 6 bases and J by 0 bases, and 12 bases separated the two germline ends. The CDR3 is made up of 15 amino acids. This clonotype was detected ten times or more. Its antigen is not known. A J-beta primer mix and a sample-barcoded 5' primer were used in a second PCR of about 7 to 12 cycles. The yield of each sample was at least 2.5 million CDR3-containing paired-end reads. TCRdb reprocessed the 5' RACE reads with MiXCR, giving one entry per CDR3 protein. The sample gives about 670,000 distinct CDR3 sequences, roughly half of which show up once; roughly 13% is in the top ten.

Sequencing was carried out using blood. The chain employs TRBV12-3 or TRBV12-4 and TRBJ2-1; D is ambiguous. This clonotype originated in an elderly woman in good health. CDR3 amino acids: CASRPGLNSYNEQFF. CDR3 sequence (DNA): TGTGCCAGCAGGCCCGGGTTGAACTCCTACAATGAGCAGTTCTTC.